This TCR beta chain emerged from a study of post-analysis software for immune sequencing data. About the research overall: The cohort encompassed relapsing-remitting, secondary progressive and progressive-relapsing multiple sclerosis disease courses. Study results and limitations: Under the F measure, samples that were prepared in one batch clustered strongly together. Compared against controls, patients with multiple sclerosis displayed significantly lower normalized Chao1 diversity. There were five TRBV segments more frequent in patients than controls, and TRBV5-6, TRBV5-1 and TRBV20-1 were among them.

Germline-derived CDR1 and CDR2 are MGHDK and SYGVNS. The CDR3 runs 15 residues. Trimming at V came to 11 bases and at J to 6 bases, leaving 17 bases not matched to a gene. TCR beta libraries were prepared from cDNA with unique molecular identifiers. A population of 1 to 10 million T cells gave rise to roughly 0.5 million cDNA molecules. MiXCR, applied by TCRdb to the PCR reads, yields one record per CDR3 protein. The sample consists of more than 500,000 distinct CDR3 sequences, less than 40% of them appearing once. This clonotype turned up a few times. Its antigen is still unknown. Sequenced sample: blood. The sequence was collected from a girl aged 2-17 years with multiple sclerosis. The V gene is TRBV25-1, the J gene TRBJ2-3; 7 positions match TRBD2. CDR3 coding DNA: TGTGCCGCGGGTGAGGGGACGTTGCGGGGGGATACGCAGTATTTT. Translated, it gives CAAGEGTLRGDTQYF.